This T cell receptor beta chain was identified in a study of T cells in Graves' hyperthyroidism and ophthalmopathy (dated 2019 in TCRdb). Regarding the study in general: To identify TCR V-J signatures that set the groups apart, the researchers used a discovery cohort of 95 to 100 patients, made up of some 41 with Graves' ophthalmopathy and about 55 with stable Graves' hyperthyroidism. In six Graves' hyperthyroidism patients, the study also compared T-cell repertoires from thyroid tissue with T-cell repertoires from blood. An independent validation cohort of under 20 hyperthyroidism patients and over 15 patients who later progressed to ophthalmopathy tested prospective prediction of ophthalmopathy. After blood sampling, hyperthyroidism patients were treated with methimazole at a starting dose of 30 mg daily, and ophthalmopathy patients were treated with high-dose intravenous methylprednisolone. According to the paper, TCR Vbeta CDR3 sequencing was carried out on some 130 peripheral blood samples, which came from fewer than 50 ophthalmopathy, around 74 hyperthyroidism and approximately 17 progressor patients. The roughly 100 discovery patients were randomly split 7:3 into training and test sets.

Stable Graves' hyperthyroidism was defined as the absence of progression to ophthalmopathy over 18 months of follow-up. Hyperthyroidism patients were newly diagnosed, with disease duration under 2 months, and aged 18 to 65 years. Any patient with an uncontrolled infection, another autoimmune disease, pregnancy or lactation was excluded. Diagnoses were established on the basis of clinical symptoms, serum thyroxine and TRAb, thyroid ultrasound, and orbital computed tomography. Total RNA was extracted with Trizol reagent, and quality was checked on an Agilent 2100 Bioanalyzer. Study-wide conclusions, independent of this receptor: Sample size was not statistically predetermined, and investigators were not blinded to group allocation. In validation, the model predicted progression to ophthalmopathy a median of approximately 6.3 months before onset, with approximately 68% sensitivity and just under 75% specificity. Most expanded thyroid clonotypes (frequency above 0.001) were also found in blood, which suggests that blood repertoires may mirror thyroid immune responses. A model built on a 13 V-J signature distinguished ophthalmopathy from stable hyperthyroidism, reaching roughly 88% sensitivity and around 82% specificity in cross-validation and 80%/75% in testing.

Worth noting for this clonotype: This clone's antigen is unknown. No much larger clone is present one base from it, and per-base qualities are unavailable.

From the cysteine up to the phenylalanine, the CDR3 has a length of 14 residues. Left in the record is the CDR3 DNA by itself, 42 bases read in frame from the first base. The germline V gene gives CDR1 as MGHDK and CDR2 as SYGVNS. Here V drops 4 bases and J drops 6 bases, and the junction holds 9 bases not matched to any gene. The TCR beta CDR3 regions were amplified from RNA transcripts. The TCR CDR3 was subjected to a first round of RT-PCR using the HTBI primer set and the Qiagen OneStep RT-PCR kit. A second multiplex PCR round built the libraries, followed by size selection and purification. The libraries were sequenced on an Illumina HiSeq2000 using paired-end 100 bp reads. Processing in the source paper ran as follows. SOAPnuke was used to process the raw data, throwing out any read that contained adapters or uncalled bases, had a mean Phred below 15, or lacked an exact constant-primer or identifier match. COPE v1.2.5 was used to merge the high-quality paired reads, and each unique nucleotide sequence was defined as a clonotype. Clonotypes were aligned to IMGT TRBV, TRBD and TRBJ reference segments using MiTCR v1.1. The analysis was restricted to V-J combinations with a frequency above 0.0001, which together covered 99% to 99.2% of the repertoires. A TCS score was defined as the ratio between F50 (clonal expansion) and ExV (chaos), using BLOSUM62-based TCRdist between CDR3 peptides within each V-J. Welch's t-statistics and random forest reduced just over 500 V-J features to roughly 13, which were used in a naive Bayes classifier (R e1071). TCRdb's own reprocessing of the public reads used fastp at Q25 and MiXCR and kept productive beta chains. Every entry covers one CDR3 protein and lists the most common genes and DNA from its rows. The V and J calls reflect TCRdb's pipeline rather than the authors' work. A total of about 560,000 distinct CDR3 sequences appear in this sample, around 45% of them only once. Jointly, the top ten make up 8.2% of the sample.

This chain is built from TRBV25-1 and TRBJ2-7; TRBD2 matches 7 bases in the middle. Source material: peripheral blood or thyroid tissue (not recorded which). The sequence derives from a woman under 30 with Graves' hyperthyroidism. Donor details come from another sample of the same person, matched by shared clones. The CDR3 protein is CASSVVAGDFEQYF. The DNA is as follows: TGTGCCAGCAGTGTAGTCGCGGGAGATTTCGAGCAGTACTTC.